A single sample gave rise to the 32 T cell receptor beta chains below, sequenced in a study of blood T cell repertoires in COVID-19 (dated by TCRdb to the early 2020s). The library was obtained by the immunoSEQ multiplex PCR assay. TCRdb's version of the immuneACCESS table is confined to in-frame rearrangements and falls short of the full clone set. An unresolved V gene accounts for under half of the shortfall where checked; the remainder is of unknown origin. The sample profile shows over 200,000 clones; around 81% of them were found once. Clones ranked in the top ten supply 8% to 9.5% of the sample. Sample: PBMCs or T cells enriched from blood (not recorded which). The receptors here all came from a woman aged 45-65 years with acute COVID-19.

CDR3 sequence (DNA): TGTGCCAGCAGCTTAAGTTTACAATTGAACACTGAAGCTTTCTTT. Amino acid sequence: CASSLSLQLNTEAFF. V usage is TRBV7-3 and J usage is TRBJ1-1; unclear D gene. Germline V gene sequence: CDR1 SGHTA, CDR2 FQGTGA. The CDR3 extends over 15 amino acids. V was clipped by 1 base and J by 0 bases, with 9 bases between them. The full variable domain, completed using reference TRBV7-3 and TRBJ1-1, is GAGVSQTPSNKVTEKGKYVELRCDPISGHTALYWYRQSLGQGPEFLIYFQGTGAADDSGLPNDRFFAVRPEGSVSTLKIQRTERGDSAVYLCASSLSLQLNTEAFFGQGTRLTVV.

The gene calls are TRBV2 and TRBJ1-6; the D is unclear. The V gene lost 7 bases and the J gene lost 8 bases, with 15 bases spanning the gap. The germline V gene encodes CDR1 SNHLY and CDR2 FYNNEI. The CDR3 consists of 14 residues. The CDR3 bases are TGTGCCAGCACCTCGGAGGGTTGGGATTCACCCCTCCACTTT. Translated, it gives CASTSEGWDSPLHF.

This clone has only one observation. This chain joins TRBV24-1 and TRBJ1-4; D might be TRBD1 (5 bases). Germline assignment: CDR1 KGHDR and CDR2 SFDVKD. The V end was cut by 3 bases, the J end by 3 bases, with 10 bases between. CDR3 length: 15 amino acids. Here the CDR3 reads CATSDPGLSNEKLFF. The CDR3, as DNA: TGTGCCACCAGTGATCCAGGGTTGTCTAATGAAAAACTGTTTTTT.

The chain carries TRBV9 and TRBJ2-1; no definite D call. CDR3 length equals 15 residues. Germline-derived CDR1 and CDR2 are SGDLS and YYNGEE. Trimming took off 0 bases at V and 8 bases at J, with 15 bases between the two ends. The DNA for the CDR3 is TGTGCCAGCAGCGTAGGGCCCTCAGCGTACGATGAGCAGTTCTTC. This translates into CASSVGPSAYDEQFF.

This chain joins TRBV5-4 and TRBJ2-7; D possibly corresponds to TRBD2 (6 bases). There are 14 residues in the CDR3. In germline, CDR1 is SGHNT, CDR2 YYREEE (reference sequence). The V gene lost 1 base and the J gene lost 5 bases, with 13 bases spanning the gap. CDR3 residues: CASSLFGRRDEQYF. CDR3 DNA sequence: TGTGCCAGCAGCTTGTTTGGGAGGCGCGACGAGCAGTACTTC.

This clone came up a few times. The V and J genes are TRBV2 and TRBJ2-1; TRBD2 matches 14 bases. The CDR3 length is 15 residues. With V trimmed by 4 bases and J by 4 bases, 0 bases remained unmatched. Germline V gene data show CDR1 as SNHLY and CDR2 as FYNNEI. CDR3 sequence (DNA): TGTGCCAGCAGTGGACTAGCGGGGGGGTACAATGAGCAGTTCTTC. Translating gives CASSGLAGGYNEQFF.

This clone was seen a single time. This chain connects TRBV28 to TRBJ2-7; 8 nucleotides match TRBD2. After removal of 6 bases from V and 6 bases from J, the junction contained 13 bases not matched to a gene. This CDR3 region has 15 residues. Germline V gives CDR1 MDHEN, CDR2 SYDVKM. The DNA for the CDR3 is TGTGCCAGCAGACGACCGGGACTAGTTCTTTTCGAGCAGTACTTC. This codes for CASRRPGLVLFEQYF.

V usage is TRBV2 and J usage is TRBJ1-1; no clear D. CDR1 is SNHLY and CDR2 is FYNNEI in the germline V gene. The CDR3 sequence is 12 residues long. The germline V and J ends were trimmed by 6 bases and 3 bases, with 8 bases remaining between them. The CDR3 protein is CASRSHDTEAFF. The CDR3 DNA follows: TGTGCCAGCAGAAGCCACGACACTGAAGCTTTCTTT.

This clone was seen just once. J is TRBJ1-3 and V is TRBV30; D perhaps matches TRBD1 (5 bases). From germline, CDR1 is GTSNPN and CDR2 SVGIG (reference sequence). The CDR3 is 14 residues long. The CDR3 DNA follows: TGTGCGACGGGACGGGAGATCTCTGGAAACACCATATATTTT. Amino acid sequence: CATGREISGNTIYF.

The rearrangement links TRBV28 to TRBJ2-7, with D hard to call. The CDR3 contains 14 residues. Germline CDR1 MDHEN, CDR2 SYDVKM. V was cut by 2 bases and J by 4 bases, with 12 bases left in between. Written as DNA, the CDR3 is TGTGCCAGCAGTTTAAGAGGTTTTTCGTACGAGCAGTACTTC. It encodes CASSLRGFSYEQYF.

The J gene is TRBJ2-1, the V gene TRBV7-9; 7 bases agree with TRBD1. With V trimmed by 3 bases and J by 10 bases, 15 bases remained unmatched. CDR3 length: 16 amino acids. Germline CDR1 and CDR2: SEHNR and FQNEAQ (reference sequence). CDR3 sequence reads: CASSLGTAFRYGEQFF. Here the CDR3 DNA reads TGTGCCAGCAGCTTGGGGACAGCCTTTCGTTATGGGGAGCAGTTCTTC.

The chain couples TRBV28 to TRBJ2-7, with TRBD1 as a possible D gene (5 bases). V lost 6 bases to trimming and J lost 6 bases, with 9 bases between them. This CDR3 comprises 11 residues. Germline loops: CDR1 MDHEN, CDR2 SYDVKM. Here the CDR3 reads CASRNRGEQYF. Written as DNA, the CDR3 is TGTGCCAGCAGGAATAGGGGCGAGCAGTACTTC.

The gene calls are TRBV15 and TRBJ2-7; D is uncertain. Trimming shortened V by 8 bases and J by 4 bases, and 12 bases separated the two germline ends. Germline V gene lookup returns CDR1 LNHNV and CDR2 YYDKDF (reference sequence). This CDR3 contains 12 residues. CDR3 amino acids: CATGPDLYEQYF. The CDR3 DNA sequence: TGTGCCACCGGGCCAGATCTATACGAGCAGTACTTC.

This clone showed up just a few times. The CDR3 sequence is CASSLAPGDRVGNEQFF. The CDR3 region has the DNA TGTGCCAGCAGCCTGGCTCCCGGGGACAGGGTCGGAAATGAGCAGTTCTTC. The rearrangement links TRBV11-2 to TRBJ2-1; 9 bases map to TRBD1. CDR3 length equals 17 residues. After removal of 5 bases from V and 7 bases from J, the junction contained 15 bases not matched to a gene. Germline V CDR1 and CDR2: SGHAT, FQNNGV.

This clone was detected only a few times. J is TRBJ2-3 and V is TRBV3-1 (or the pseudogene TRBV3-2); 12 bases map to TRBD2. The germline V gene has CDR1 LGHDT and CDR2 YNNKEL (reference sequence). The CDR3 sequence is 15 residues long. Trimming took 6 bases from V and 2 from J; bases not matched to a gene: 3. In DNA, the CDR3 is TGTGCCAGCAGGCTAGCGGGGGGGAACACAGATACGCAGTATTTT. This encodes CASRLAGGNTDTQYF.

CDR3 region: CASSQVDTQYF. In DNA form, the CDR3 reads TGTGCCAGTAGTCAGGTAGATACGCAGTATTTT. The rearrangement uses TRBV19 and TRBJ2-3, with no clear D. CDR3 length: 11 residues. Looked up from germline, CDR1 is LNHDA and CDR2 is SQIVND (reference sequence). The V and J ends lost 5 bases and 5 bases respectively, with 5 bases between them.

The table lists this clone with a few counts. The chain employs TRBV4-3 and TRBJ2-2; 12 nucleotides match TRBD2. J was trimmed by 6 bases and V by 4 bases; bases with no gene match: 18. The CDR3 sequence is 20 residues long. Germline CDR1 is LGHNA and CDR2 is YSLEER. This chain's CDR3 is CASSPQTSGGLGGFAGELFF. CDR3 DNA sequence: TGCGCCAGCAGCCCCCAGACTAGCGGGGGTCTCGGAGGGTTTGCCGGGGAGCTGTTTTTT.

The chain couples TRBV19 to TRBJ2-7; 13 bases match TRBD2. CDR3 length: 15 amino acids. Germline loops: CDR1 LNHDA, CDR2 SQIVND (reference sequence). Unmatched junction bases numbered 6, after V lost 4 bases and J lost 6 bases. The CDR3 loop is CASSRGLAGTAEQYF. The CDR3 DNA reads TGTGCCAGTAGTAGGGGACTAGCGGGAACCGCCGAGCAGTACTTC.

V is TRBV7-2 and J is TRBJ2-7; 8 nucleotides agree with TRBD2. V trimming: 1 base; J trimming: 4 bases; junction bases outside the gene matches: 6. The CDR3 length is 15 residues. From germline, CDR1 is SGHTA and CDR2 FQGNSA. The CDR3 region is CASSLGSGGGYEQYF. CDR3 DNA sequence: TGTGCCAGCAGCTTAGGAAGCGGGGGTGGGTACGAGCAGTACTTC.

The V call is TRBV4-1, the J call TRBJ1-5, with 8 bases lining up with TRBD1. J was trimmed by 5 bases and V by 4 bases; bases with no gene match: 7. The CDR3 runs 15 residues. Germline V lookup: CDR1 MGHRA, CDR2 YSYEKL. The CDR3 nucleotides are TGCGCCAGCAGCCCCAGAACAGGGGGTGATCAGCCCCAGCATTTT. Protein: CASSPRTGGDQPQHF.

This clone has more than one count but fewer than ten. The genes are TRBV21-1 and TRBJ2-5; the table's TRBD1 call for D was not verified on the DNA. TRBV21-1 is described as a pseudogene. The CDR3 spans 14 residues. The CDR3 DNA reads as TGTGCCAGCAGCAACCGGGACAGACAAGAGACCCAGTACTTC. Translated, it gives CASSNRDRQETQYF.

This sequence joins TRBV7-2 and TRBJ2-5; 9 bases fit TRBD2. The CDR3 consists of 15 residues. Germline V gives CDR1 SGHTA, CDR2 FQGNSA. The ends lost 6 bases at V and 4 bases at J; junction bases unmatched: 9. CDR3 sequence reads: CASRPVAGVVETQYF. DNA of the CDR3: TGTGCCAGCAGACCGGTAGCGGGAGTGGTAGAGACCCAGTACTTC.

As for this clone: It may be a read error: a sequence one base away is much more abundant. The CDR3 is CASSLAGLRTDTQYF. The CDR3 DNA is TGTGCCAGCAGCTTAGCAGGACTTCGCACAGATACGCAGTATTTT. The J gene is TRBJ2-3, the V gene TRBV7-6, with D tentatively TRBD2 (5 bases). The CDR3 has 15 amino acids. Trimming cost V 0 bases and J 1 base, with 8 bases left between them. Germline V lookup: CDR1 SGHVS, CDR2 FNYEAQ. Full variable domain (missing parts from reference TRBV7-6 and TRBJ2-3): GAGVSQSPRYKVTKRGQDVALRCDPISGHVSLYWYRQALGQGPEFLTYFNYEAQQDKSGLPNDRFSAERPEGSISTLTIQRTEQRDSAMYRCASSLAGLRTDTQYFGPGTRLTVL.

The chain employs TRBV27 and TRBJ2-7; 10 bases map to TRBD2. Germline lookup yields CDR1 MNHEY and CDR2 SMNVEV (reference sequence). The CDR3 runs 16 residues. Trimming cost V 0 bases and J 1 base; bases outside gene matches: 3. The CDR3 loop reads CASSLSPSGGSYEQYF. The CDR3 DNA reads as TGTGCCAGCAGTTTATCCCCTAGCGGGGGTTCCTACGAGCAGTACTTC.

This chain uses TRBV9 with TRBJ2-5; weak D call: TRBD2 (5 bases). There are 16 residues in the CDR3. CDR1 and CDR2 from the germline V gene are SGDLS and YYNGEE. The V end lost 4 bases, the J end lost 5 bases, and 21 bases lay between the germline ends. This CDR3 reads CASSKPAGPNGETQYF. The CDR3 bases are TGTGCCAGCAGCAAACCGGCGGGCCCCAACGGGGAGACCCAGTACTTC.

V usage is TRBV6-6 and J usage is TRBJ1-2; 11 nucleotides match TRBD1. Losses at the gene ends were 6 bases for V and 4 bases for J; bases not matched to a gene: 4. The CDR3 runs 14 residues. The germline CDR1 and CDR2 sequences are MNHNY and SVGAGI (reference sequence). CDR3 bases: TGTGCCAGCAGCGGACAGGGGGCCGGCTATGGCTACACCTTC. Translated: CASSGQGAGYGYTF.

This clone was recorded once. This rearrangement joins TRBV28 to TRBJ1-5; TRBD1 matches at 9 bases. The CDR3 consists of 15 residues. The V segment lost 3 bases and the J segment 6 bases; nucleotides outside the gene matches: 6. CDR1 is MDHEN, CDR2 SYDVKM, per germline. CDR3 region: CASSFTGGAVQPQHF. CDR3 DNA: TGTGCCAGCAGTTTTACAGGGGGCGCGGTTCAGCCCCAGCATTTT.

This clone was counted only a few times. The gene calls are TRBV7-8 and TRBJ2-1; 13 bases fit TRBD2. CDR3 length: 18 residues. Germline CDR1 reads SGHVS; CDR2 reads FQNEAQ. The junction had 7 bases not matched to a gene; V was cut back by 5 bases and J by 0 bases. CDR3 nucleotide sequence: TGTGCCAGCAGCCACGGACTAGCGGGGGCTAGCTCCTACAATGAGCAGTTCTTC. Translated, it gives CASSHGLAGASSYNEQFF.

V is TRBV28 and J is TRBJ1-5; 9 nucleotides line up with TRBD1. The trim removed 4 bases at V and 1 base at J, leaving 5 bases unmatched. CDR1 and CDR2 (germline): MDHEN, SYDVKM. The CDR3 runs 16 residues. CDR3 bases: TGTGCCAGCAGTTGGGAACAGGGGGCGAGCAATCAGCCCCAGCATTTT. It specifies CASSWEQGASNQPQHF.

CDR3 DNA sequence: TGTGCCAGCAGCACCCTTAGCAATACTAGCGGGCCCCGGGAGACCCAGTACTTC. Translation gives CASSTLSNTSGPRETQYF. The chain recombines TRBV21-1 with TRBJ2-5; whether TRBD2, the table's D call, matches the DNA was not checked. TRBV21-1 is labeled a pseudogene. This CDR3 is built from 18 residues.

This rearrangement joins TRBV4-2 to TRBJ2-2; D possibly corresponds to TRBD2 (6 bases). CDR1 and CDR2 (germline): LGHNA, YNFKEQ. The ends were cut back, 7 bases at V and 7 bases at J, with 19 bases in the middle. The CDR3 runs to 15 residues. This CDR3 reads CASTEGWSAGGELFF. The DNA of the CDR3 is TGTGCCAGCACGGAGGGGTGGTCGGCCGGCGGGGAGCTGTTTTTT.

The chain recombines TRBV30 with TRBJ1-1; D not resolved. Trimming took 3 bases from V and 0 from J, leaving 8 bases between them. Germline CDR1 is GTSNPN and CDR2 is SVGIG (reference sequence). CDR3 length: 13 amino acids. DNA of the CDR3: TGTGCCTGGAGCGCTGACATGAACACTGAAGCTTTCTTT. As protein: CAWSADMNTEAFF.